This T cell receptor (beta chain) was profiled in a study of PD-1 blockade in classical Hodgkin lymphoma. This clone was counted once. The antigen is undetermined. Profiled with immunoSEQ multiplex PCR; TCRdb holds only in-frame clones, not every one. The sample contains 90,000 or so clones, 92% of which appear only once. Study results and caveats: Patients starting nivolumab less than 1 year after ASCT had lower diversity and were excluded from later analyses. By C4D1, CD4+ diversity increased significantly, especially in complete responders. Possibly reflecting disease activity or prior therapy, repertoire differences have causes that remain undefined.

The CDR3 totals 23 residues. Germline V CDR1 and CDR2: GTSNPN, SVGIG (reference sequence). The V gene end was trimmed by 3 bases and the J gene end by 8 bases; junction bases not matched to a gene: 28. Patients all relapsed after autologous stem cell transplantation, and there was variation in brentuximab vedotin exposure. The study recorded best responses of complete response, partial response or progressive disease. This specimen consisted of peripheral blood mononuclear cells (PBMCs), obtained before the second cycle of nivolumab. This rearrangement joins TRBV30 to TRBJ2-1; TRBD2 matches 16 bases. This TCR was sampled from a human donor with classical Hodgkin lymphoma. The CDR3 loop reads CAWSARRGGRGLGLAGGWYEQFF. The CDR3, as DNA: TGTGCCTGGAGCGCCCGCCGGGGGGGCAGGGGGCTGGGACTAGCGGGAGGGTGGTATGAGCAGTTCTTC.